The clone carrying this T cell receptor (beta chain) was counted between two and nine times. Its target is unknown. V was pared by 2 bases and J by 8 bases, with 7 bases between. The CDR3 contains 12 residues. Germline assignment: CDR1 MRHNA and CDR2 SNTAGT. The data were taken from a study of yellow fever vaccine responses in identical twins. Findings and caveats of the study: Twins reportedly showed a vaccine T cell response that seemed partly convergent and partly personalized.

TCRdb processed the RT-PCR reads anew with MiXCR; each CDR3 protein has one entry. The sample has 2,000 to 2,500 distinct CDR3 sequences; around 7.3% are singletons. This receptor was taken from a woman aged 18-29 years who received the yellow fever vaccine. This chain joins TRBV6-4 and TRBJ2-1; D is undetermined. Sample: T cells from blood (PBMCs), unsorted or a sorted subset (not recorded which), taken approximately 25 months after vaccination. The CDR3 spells CASSDRLDEQFF. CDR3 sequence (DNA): TGTGCCAGCAGTGACAGGTTGGATGAGCAGTTCTTC.